These 14 T cell receptor beta chains originate from one sample sequenced in a study of T cells in Graves' hyperthyroidism and ophthalmopathy (dated by TCRdb to the late 2010s). Libraries were constructed by multiplex PCR. The sequencer listed for this sample is Illumina HiSeq 2000. The TCR beta CDR3 regions were amplified from RNA transcripts. A first-round RT-PCR of the TCR CDR3 used the HTBI primer set with the Qiagen OneStep RT-PCR kit. TCRdb took the public reads, trimmed them with fastp at Q25, ran MiXCR for clone calling and kept in-frame beta chains. Rows are combined by CDR3 protein, so each entry shows the most common genes and DNA. In all, the sample holds around 350,000 distinct CDR3 sequences, and 15% to 20% of those were seen once. About 4% of the sample is taken by the ten largest. Input material: blood. These receptors all stem from a woman between 18 and 30 years old with Graves' hyperthyroidism.

This clonotype was recorded at least ten times. The rearrangement joins TRBV10-1 to TRBJ1-6, with D unresolved. The V gene's germline CDR1 is WNHNN and CDR2 SYGVQD (reference sequence). The CDR3 has 13 amino acids. With 0 bases removed from V and 5 bases from J, the gap between germline ends came to 2 bases. CDR3 nucleotide sequence: TGCGCCAGCAGTGAGTCGGATAATTCACCCCTCCACTTT. As protein: CASSESDNSPLHF.

V and J are TRBV4-2 and TRBJ2-1, with 11 bases that match TRBD2. Germline trimming cut 2 bases from V and 3 bases from J; bases unmatched to any gene: 3. Germline V gives CDR1 LGHNA, CDR2 YNFKEQ. The CDR3 is 16 residues long. The CDR3 sequence: CASSQPTSGVYNEQFF. The CDR3 DNA follows: TGTGCCAGCAGCCAACCGACTAGCGGGGTCTACAATGAGCAGTTCTTC.

There are many counts of this clonotype. This sequence joins TRBV20-1 and TRBJ2-5, with a tentative D call TRBD1 (6 bases). The germline V gene encodes CDR1 DFQATT and CDR2 SNEGSKA (reference sequence). Trimming removed 2 bases from V and 4 bases from J, with 17 bases in between. This CDR3 has 15 residues. For the CDR3, the DNA is TGCAGTGCTAGATTTGCAGGGGCGACCGGAGAGACCCAGTACTTC. It translates to CSARFAGATGETQYF.

Concerning this clonotype: The conserved final phenylalanine or tryptophan is absent from the CDR3, which likely points to a read error. V gene TRBV24-1 combines with J gene TRBJ2-6; 9 positions agree with TRBD1. CDR1 KGHDR and CDR2 SFDVKD come from the germline V gene. The CDR3 totals 18 residues. V lost 1 base to trimming and J lost 3 bases; unmatched junction nucleotides: 6. Here the CDR3 reads CATSDLQDRGGGANVLTC. CDR3 sequence (DNA): TGTGCCACCAGTGATTTACAGGACAGGGGTGGTGGGGCCAACGTCCTGACTTGC.

This clonotype has a handful of counts. The chain employs TRBV18 and TRBJ1-3; no firm D call. Germline V lookup: CDR1 KGHSH, CDR2 LQKENI. The V end lost 3 bases, the J end lost 0 bases, and 15 bases lay between the germline ends. This CDR3 has 17 amino acids. The CDR3 bases are TGTGCCAGCTCACCGTTTTGGGATCCACTCTCTGGAAACACCATATATTTT. This translates into CASSPFWDPLSGNTIYF.

This sequence joins TRBV27 and TRBJ1-6, with 7 bases lining up with TRBD1. Germline CDR1 is MNHEY and CDR2 is SMNVEV (reference sequence). After removal of 5 bases from V and 10 bases from J, the junction contained 17 bases not matched to a gene. The CDR3 contains 17 residues. The CDR3 DNA is TGTGCCAGCAGTGGGGCGCAATACAGGGGAAATTGGTCACCCCTCCACTTT. This sequence encodes CASSGAQYRGNWSPLHF.

The V call is TRBV6-1, the J call TRBJ1-2, with a possible D match to TRBD1 (5 bases). CDR1 and CDR2 from the germline V gene are MNHNS and SASEGT. The CDR3 loop spans 13 amino acids. With 6 bases removed from V and 2 bases from J, the gap between germline ends came to 10 bases. The DNA for the CDR3 is TGTGCCAGCAGCACCAGGGAGAACTATGGCTACACCTTC. Its protein product is CASSTRENYGYTF.

The rearrangement joins TRBV29-1 to TRBJ2-5; 8 nucleotides agree with TRBD2. The germline V gene encodes CDR1 SQVTM and CDR2 ANQGSEA. The CDR3 totals 14 residues. V was pared by 7 bases and J by 4 bases, with 11 bases of the junction left unmatched. The CDR3 protein is CSGLAGLEGETQYF. DNA for the CDR3: TGCAGCGGGCTAGCGGGTCTGGAGGGAGAGACCCAGTACTTC.

The chain is built from TRBV15 and TRBJ1-1, with 7 bases fitting TRBD1. The CDR3 is 13 amino acids. CDR1 and CDR2 (germline): LNHNV, YYDKDF (reference sequence). Trimming took 5 bases from V and 5 from J; bases not matched to a gene: 5. The CDR3 DNA follows: TGTGCCACCAGCCGAACACAGGGGACTGAAGCTTTCTTT. This encodes CATSRTQGTEAFF. The full variable domain, completed using reference TRBV15 and TRBJ1-1, is DAMVIQNPRYQVTQFGKPVTLSCSQTLNHNVMYWYQQKSSQAPKLLFHYYDKDFNNEADTPDNFQSRRPNTSFCFLDIRSPGLGDTAMYLCATSRTQGTEAFFGQGTRLTVV.

This clonotype was observed at least ten times. The genes are TRBV27 and TRBJ2-7; D could derive from TRBD1 or TRBD2 (7 bases each). The CDR3 length is 15 residues. Germline assignment: CDR1 MNHEY and CDR2 SMNVEV (reference sequence). The V end lost 0 bases, the J end lost 2 bases, and 11 bases lay between the germline ends. CDR3 sequence: CASSLSQGGAYEQYF. CDR3 in DNA: TGTGCCAGCAGTTTATCGCAGGGGGGGGCCTACGAGCAGTACTTC.

This clonotype was counted ten times or more. The V call is TRBV24-1, the J call TRBJ1-5, with TRBD1 identical over 8 bases. This CDR3 region has 15 residues. Germline V gene lookup returns CDR1 KGHDR and CDR2 SFDVKD. With 4 bases clipped from V and 7 bases from J, the junction kept 8 bases outside the gene matches. CDR3 amino acids: CATSEATGAGQPQHF. Here the CDR3 DNA reads TGTGCCACCAGTGAAGCGACAGGGGCGGGACAGCCCCAGCATTTT.

In its sample, this clonotype was seen many times. The chain is built from TRBV11-2 and TRBJ1-1, with 9 bases fitting TRBD1. The germline V gene encodes CDR1 SGHAT and CDR2 FQNNGV. J gave up 3 bases and V 6 bases, and 11 bases lay outside the gene matches. CDR3 length: 16 amino acids. The CDR3 loop is CASSPGPGQGYTEAFF. The CDR3 region has the DNA TGTGCCAGCAGTCCGGGACCGGGACAGGGTTACACTGAAGCTTTCTTT.

Many counts were recorded for this clonotype. The chain has TRBV20-1 and TRBJ1-2, with 8 bases that match TRBD1. The length of the CDR3 is 15 residues. V shed 6 bases and J 3 bases; nucleotides not matched to a gene: 12. CDR1 is DFQATT, CDR2 SNEGSKA, per germline (reference sequence). The CDR3 sequence: CSAPPGQGAHYGYTF. For the CDR3, the DNA is TGCAGTGCCCCCCCCGGGCAGGGGGCCCACTATGGCTACACCTTC.

The rearrangement uses TRBV12-3 or TRBV12-4 and TRBJ2-7; D is unclear. V lost 8 bases and J 6 bases, leaving 14 bases between the germline ends. The CDR3 is 12 amino acids. DNA of the CDR3: TGTGCCAGCTGTATTCCCCGAGGCGAGCAGTACTTC. Protein: CASCIPRGEQYF.